Listed here are 27 T cell receptor beta chains from one sample, sequenced in a study of regulatory T cells in long-lasting Graves disease. Time point described: persistent/refractory GD, antithyroid drugs over 5 years with positive TRAb. Generation of the TCR library employed RNA extracted from PBMCs. Libraries of TCR beta came from iRepertoire HTBI primers plus Arm-PCR of CDR3 regions. A single record per CDR3 protein comes from TCRdb applying MiXCR to the multiplex PCR reads. The sample consists of roughly 400,000 distinct CDR3 sequences, 21% of them appearing once. Source: peripheral blood mononuclear cells (PBMCs), taken when the disease was refractory, from a patient treated with antithyroid drugs. The receptors come from a female donor with Graves disease.

There are many counts of this clonotype. The rearrangement uses TRBV12-3 or TRBV12-4 and TRBJ1-2; the D gene is possibly TRBD1 (6 bases). The CDR3 sequence is 16 residues long. The germline V and J ends were trimmed by 7 bases and 0 bases, with 18 bases remaining between them. CDR3 DNA sequence: TGTGCCAGCACTAACGAGAGGGACATAGCTAACTATGGCTACACCTTC. Translation: CASTNERDIANYGYTF.

The J gene is TRBJ1-6, the V gene TRBV10-3, with 7 bases that match TRBD1. Germline CDR1 is ENHRY and CDR2 is SYGVKD. The ends lost 2 bases at V and 9 bases at J; junction bases unmatched: 7. The CDR3 length is 15 residues. CDR3 region: CAISEPSQGSSPLHF. The CDR3 bases are TGTGCCATCAGTGAGCCCTCACAGGGGAGTTCACCCCTCCACTTT.

A few counts support this clonotype. The chain uses TRBV10-2 and TRBJ2-7, with 7 bases fitting TRBD1. The CDR3 consists of 14 residues. Germline V gene sequence: CDR1 WSHSY, CDR2 SAAADI. V lost 3 bases and J lost 5; bases outside the gene matches: 7. The CDR3 DNA reads as TGCGCCAGCAGTGAAGGGGGCGCCGGCGACGAGCAGTACTTC. It is translated as CASSEGGAGDEQYF.

This clonotype was counted only a few times. The gene calls are TRBV7-3 and TRBJ2-4; D could derive from TRBD1 or TRBD2 (6 bases each). Trimming took 5 bases from V and 4 from J, leaving 18 bases between them. The CDR3 contains 16 residues. Germline V gene data show CDR1 as SGHTA and CDR2 as FQGTGA. The CDR3: CASSPGGRGGKNIQYF. The CDR3 DNA follows: TGTGCCAGCAGCCCCGGTGGTAGAGGGGGGAAAAACATTCAGTACTTC. The full variable domain, rest sourced from reference TRBV7-3 and TRBJ2-4, is GAGVSQTPSNKVTEKGKYVELRCDPISGHTALYWYRQSLGQGPEFLIYFQGTGAADDSGLPNDRFFAVRPEGSVSTLKIQRTERGDSAVYLCASSPGGRGGKNIQYFGAGTRLSVL.

This clonotype showed up many times. The rearrangement joins TRBV5-6 to TRBJ1-2; D is perhaps TRBD1 (6 bases). Trimming took 0 bases from V and 0 from J, leaving 12 bases between them. The CDR3 runs to 16 residues. Germline lookup yields CDR1 SGHDT and CDR2 YYEEEE. The CDR3 DNA reads as TGTGCCAGCAGCTTGGTAGGGGGGAAGTCTAACTATGGCTACACCTTC. This sequence encodes CASSLVGGKSNYGYTF. Full variable domain (remainder filled in from reference TRBV5-6 and TRBJ1-2): DAGVTQSPTHLIKTRGQQVTLRCSPKSGHDTVSWYQQALGQGPQFIFQYYEEEERQRGNFPDRFSGHQFPNYSSELNVNALLLGDSALYLCASSLVGGKSNYGYTFGSGTRLTVV.

Only a few counts were recorded for this clonotype. The chain uses TRBV5-1 and TRBJ2-5; D possibly matches TRBD1 or TRBD2 (5 bases each). V was clipped by 0 bases and J by 4 bases, with 13 bases between them. The CDR3 length is 15 residues. The germline gives CDR1 SGHRS, CDR2 YFSETQ. In nucleotides, the CDR3 is TGCGCCAGCAGCTTGGCTCCCGGGGACCCAGAGACCCAGTACTTC. Translation gives CASSLAPGDPETQYF.

The rearrangement uses TRBV7-8 and TRBJ2-3; 13 nucleotides line up with TRBD2. V lost 5 bases to trimming and J lost 5 bases; unmatched junction nucleotides: 7. CDR1 is SGHVS and CDR2 is FQNEAQ in the germline V gene. CDR3 length equals 16 residues. CDR3 DNA sequence: TGTGCCAGCAGCCTAACTAGCGGGAGGGCCGGAGATACGCAGTATTTT. Protein sequence: CASSLTSGRAGDTQYF.

The chain carries TRBV25-1 and TRBJ2-7; 7 bases are shared with TRBD1. There are 14 residues in the CDR3. Germline CDR1 and CDR2: MGHDK and SYGVNS. The junction had 9 bases not matched to a gene; V was cut back by 6 bases and J by 4 bases. The CDR3 loop is CASSKGTDVYEQYF. CDR3 coding DNA: TGTGCCAGCAGCAAAGGGACAGATGTGTACGAGCAGTACTTC.

This clonotype has just a few counts. This chain links TRBV9 with TRBJ1-1; D not certain. CDR1 SGDLS and CDR2 YYNGEE come from the germline V gene. CDR3 length: 15 amino acids. Deletions cut 0 bases from V and 0 bases from J, with 9 bases between. The CDR3 region is CASSVEADMNTEAFF. CDR3 nucleotides: TGTGCCAGCAGCGTAGAGGCAGACATGAACACTGAAGCTTTCTTT.

This clonotype was seen a handful of times. This sequence joins TRBV7-9 and TRBJ1-4, with 7 positions matching TRBD1. This CDR3 is built from 14 residues. Germline lookup yields CDR1 SEHNR and CDR2 FQNEAQ (reference sequence). V was clipped by 3 bases and J by 4 bases; unmatched bases: 2. The CDR3 DNA reads TGTGCCAGCAGCTTCCGGGACAGTAATGAAAAACTGTTTTTT. Its translation is CASSFRDSNEKLFF.

The chain couples TRBV7-2 to TRBJ2-5; D gene unclear. Trimming removed 1 base from V and 5 bases from J, with 14 bases in between. The CDR3 runs to 15 residues. Germline loops: CDR1 SGHTA, CDR2 FQGNSA. CDR3 in DNA: TGTGCCAGCAGCTTAGATGTGGGCCGTGGGGAGACCCAGTACTTC. Residues: CASSLDVGRGETQYF.

This clonotype was recorded many times. The chain has TRBV28 and TRBJ2-7, with D uncertain. Germline values: CDR1 MDHEN, CDR2 SYDVKM. CDR3 length: 12 residues. V gave up 6 bases and J gave up 4 bases, with 10 bases separating them. For the CDR3, the DNA is TGTGCCAGCAGCCCTTCCCGTTACGAGCAGTACTTC. Its protein is CASSPSRYEQYF.

This clonotype was recorded at least ten times. This rearrangement joins TRBV6-1 to TRBJ1-2; TRBD1 matches 8 bases. The CDR3 sequence is 17 residues long. Germline V CDR1 and CDR2: MNHNS, SASEGT. V lost 1 base to trimming and J lost 1 base; unmatched junction nucleotides: 8. In nucleotides, the CDR3 is TGTGCCAGCAGTGAAGTCCAAGGGACAGGCCGTAACTATGGCTACACCTTC. It translates to CASSEVQGTGRNYGYTF.

This clonotype was seen a handful of times. This chain links TRBV5-1 with TRBJ2-7; 7 nucleotides align to TRBD1. The length of the CDR3 is 17 residues. CDR1 SGHRS and CDR2 YFSETQ come from the germline V gene. J was trimmed by 2 bases and V by 0 bases; bases with no gene match: 11. In DNA, the CDR3 is TGCGCCAGCAGCTTGGCCCCGGTTTCGACAGGGCCCTACGAGCAGTACTTC. Its protein is CASSLAPVSTGPYEQYF.

The table lists this clonotype with many counts. The V call is TRBV6-1, the J call TRBJ1-1; no clear D. Trimming removed 6 bases at V and 1 base at J, with 9 bases between. The CDR3 has 13 residues. From germline, CDR1 is MNHNS and CDR2 SASEGT. This CDR3 reads CASSKAGNTEAFF. The CDR3 DNA is TGTGCCAGCAGCAAGGCGGGGAACACTGAAGCTTTCTTT.

This clonotype occurred many times. V gene TRBV18 combines with J gene TRBJ2-4; a possible D gene is TRBD2 (6 bases). From germline, CDR1 is KGHSH and CDR2 LQKENI. The CDR3 is made up of 15 amino acids. Trimming pared 3 bases from V and 0 bases from J, leaving 9 bases between. CDR3 nucleotides: TGTGCCAGCTCACCGCCGGGACTAGCCAAAAACATTCAGTACTTC. This encodes CASSPPGLAKNIQYF.

CDR3 residues: CASSQEPSGTYEQYF. The CDR3, as DNA: TGCGCCAGCAGCCAAGAGCCTAGCGGCACCTACGAGCAGTACTTC. This sequence joins TRBV4-1 and TRBJ2-7; TRBD2 matches 7 bases. The V segment lost 0 bases and the J segment 2 bases; nucleotides outside the gene matches: 4. CDR1 is MGHRA and CDR2 is YSYEKL in the germline V gene. CDR3 length: 15 amino acids.

This clonotype was detected only a few times. This chain joins TRBV7-9 and TRBJ2-7; maybe TRBD2 (6 bases). CDR3 length: 14 amino acids. Per germline, CDR1 SEHNR and CDR2 FQNEAQ (reference sequence). The V and J ends lost 5 bases and 6 bases respectively, with 17 bases between them. The CDR3: CASSPGGHSPEQYF. CDR3 sequence (DNA): TGTGCCAGCAGCCCAGGAGGGCACAGCCCCGAGCAGTACTTC.

This clonotype came up many times. The CDR3, as DNA: TGTGCCAGTAGTGGGCAGAACCAAGAGACCCAGTACTTC. It specifies CASSGQNQETQYF. J is TRBJ2-5 and V is TRBV19; D gene ambiguous. The CDR3 is 13 residues long. Trimming left V 5 bases short and J 0 bases short, with 7 bases between. Germline V gene data show CDR1 as LNHDA and CDR2 as SQIVND (reference sequence).

The chain has TRBV20-1 and TRBJ1-1; D is uncertain. Germline CDR1 reads DFQATT; CDR2 reads SNEGSKA (reference sequence). Trimming took 6 bases from V and 4 from J, leaving 12 bases between them. This CDR3 region has 12 residues. The CDR3 reads CSADHRTTEAFF. The CDR3 region has the DNA TGCAGTGCAGATCATCGGACCACTGAAGCTTTCTTT.

This clonotype came up many times. The V gene is TRBV2, the J gene TRBJ1-2; a weak D match, TRBD1 (6 bases). CDR3 length equals 15 residues. CDR1 SNHLY and CDR2 FYNNEI come from the germline V gene. The V and J ends lost 6 bases and 8 bases respectively, with 22 bases between them. For the CDR3, the DNA is TGTGCCAGCAGAGAACCGTCCGGGACACTGAGGGGCTACACCTTC. It is translated as CASREPSGTLRGYTF.

This clonotype was observed a few times. The chain links TRBV13 to TRBJ2-2; D possibly corresponds to TRBD2 (5 bases). The CDR3 is 12 residues long. Per germline, CDR1 PRHDT and CDR2 FYEKMQ (reference sequence). V lost 10 bases and J lost 6, with 12 bases in between. CDR3 bases: TGTGCCATGCTAGCTTCTTCCGGGGAGCTGTTTTTT. Its translation: CAMLASSGELFF.

This clonotype was detected a few times. The V gene is TRBV12-3 or TRBV12-4, the J gene TRBJ2-7, with unresolved D. This CDR3 has 12 residues. Trimming removed 8 bases at V and 0 bases at J, with 8 bases between. CDR3 sequence (DNA): TGTGCCAGCCGACTGTCCTCCTACGAGCAGTACTTC. Encoded protein: CASRLSSYEQYF.

This clonotype was seen only a few times. The V gene is TRBV6-4, the J gene TRBJ1-1, with TRBD1 matching over 8 bases. This CDR3 is 14 amino acids long. The germline CDR1 and CDR2 sequences are MRHNA and SNTAGT. With 6 bases clipped from V and 4 bases from J, the junction kept 7 bases outside the gene matches. For the CDR3, the DNA is TGTGCCAGCAGCTCGGACAGGGAGGCCACTGAAGCTTTCTTT. Translation gives CASSSDREATEAFF.

This clonotype was recorded a few times. The chain has TRBV18 and TRBJ2-2, with 7 nucleotides matching TRBD1. After removal of 0 bases from V and 1 base from J, the junction contained 5 bases not matched to a gene. CDR3 length: 17 amino acids. From germline, CDR1 is KGHSH and CDR2 LQKENI. CDR3 bases: TGTGCCAGCTCACCACCGACCAGGGGGTTGAACACCGGGGAGCTGTTTTTT. This translates into CASSPPTRGLNTGELFF. Based on the CDR3 plus reference TRBV18 and TRBJ2-2, the full variable domain is NAGVMQNPRHLVRRRGQEARLRCSPMKGHSHVYWYRQLPEEGLKFMVYLQKENIIDESGMPKERFSAEFPKEGPSILRIQQVVRGDSAAYFCASSPPTRGLNTGELFFGEGSRLTVL.

On this clonotype: Given a much more abundant clone one base away, this may be a read error. The chain couples TRBV27 to TRBJ1-3, with D possibly being TRBD1 (6 bases). V was pared by 6 bases and J by 8 bases, with 14 bases between. This CDR3 has 13 amino acids. Germline V gives CDR1 MNHEY, CDR2 SMNVEV (reference sequence). This CDR3 reads CASRPLGGDTIYF. DNA for the CDR3: TGTGCCAGCAGACCCCTAGGGGGGGACACCATATATTTT.

The V gene is TRBV28, the J gene TRBJ2-3; D is possibly TRBD2 (6 bases). Germline V gene lookup returns CDR1 MDHEN and CDR2 SYDVKM. Trimming stripped 1 base from V and 1 base from J, with 12 bases between. The CDR3 loop spans 16 amino acids. The CDR3: CASSLSLGGGTDTQYF. The CDR3 nucleotides read TGTGCCAGCAGTTTATCGCTGGGGGGAGGCACAGATACGCAGTATTTT.